These T cell receptor beta chains were read from a single sample in a study of response to subunit inactivated influenza vaccine. MiXCR was run by TCRdb on the RT-PCR reads, yielding one entry per CDR3 protein. The sample lists 300,000 to 350,000 distinct CDR3 sequences, 21% seen once, with 9.5% to 13% in the top ten. The starting material was PBMCs from blood, obtained less than 22 months after vaccination. All receptors come from a man between 50 and 69 years old who received an inactivated influenza vaccine. Both conserved end residues are part of each CDR3. The D gene is left open where the match is weak. The listing skips clone size in some rows; elsewhere it reads once, few, many or a size class.

>TRBD2|NA|TRBV6-2/TRBV6-3|TRBJ2-1
CASSYGRAGEQFF
TGTGCCAGCAGTTACGGGAGGGCAGGAGAGCAGTTCTTC
>NA|few|TRBV7-8|TRBJ2-2
CASSLVSTNTGELFF
TGTGCCAGCAGCTTAGTCAGCACGAACACCGGGGAGCTGTTTTTT
>TRBD2|NA|TRBV11-1|TRBJ2-3
CASSWQPGLTTTDTQYF
TGTGCCAGCAGCTGGCAGCCGGGACTAACCACCACAGATACGCAGTATTTT
>NA|many|TRBV4-3|TRBJ1-4
CASSPVYRWDEKLFF
TGCGCCAGCAGCCCAGTATACAGGTGGGATGAAAAACTGTTTTTT
>TRBD1|NA|TRBV12-3/TRBV12-4|TRBJ1-4
CASSPPGQVKKLFF
TGTGCCAGCAGTCCTCCGGGACAGGTGAAAAAACTGTTTTTT
>NA|NA|TRBV5-1|TRBJ2-3
CASSNKGTDTQYF
TGCGCCAGCAGTAACAAAGGCACAGATACGCAGTATTTT
>NA|few|TRBV5-1|TRBJ1-1
CASSLYTGEAFF
TGCGCCAGCAGCTTGTATACAGGAGAAGCTTTCTTT
>NA|few|TRBV6-5|TRBJ1-2
CASSYTTAGAGGYTF
TGTGCCAGCAGTTACACGACTGCAGGGGCGGGAGGCTACACCTTC
>NA|NA|TRBV20-1|TRBJ2-5
CSASAPLAGIQETQYF
TGCAGTGCTAGTGCCCCCCTGGCGGGTATACAAGAGACCCAGTACTTC
>NA|few|TRBV7-9|TRBJ1-2
CASSLGALSNYGYTF
TGTGCCAGCAGCTTAGGAGCCCTTTCTAACTATGGCTACACCTTC
>NA|few|TRBV7-8|TRBJ1-4
CASSFGLREQLFF
TGTGCCAGCAGCTTTGGACTAAGGGAGCAACTGTTTTTT
>NA|NA|TRBV12-3/TRBV12-4|TRBJ1-6
CASSFGTGYNSPLHF
TGTGCCAGCAGTTTTGGGACTGGATATAATTCACCCCTCCACTTT
>NA|NA|TRBV6-2/TRBV6-3|TRBJ2-7
CASSYTGLGEQYF
TGTGCCAGCAGTTACACAGGGCTTGGCGAGCAGTACTTC
>NA|NA|TRBV24-1|TRBJ2-3
CATSDQQETDTQYF
TGTGCCACCAGTGACCAACAGGAGACAGATACGCAGTATTTT
>NA|few|TRBV28|TRBJ2-7
CATSSYEQYF
TGTGCCACGTCCTCCTACGAGCAGTACTTC
>NA|NA|TRBV15|TRBJ2-3
CATSRDQGDTQYF
TGTGCCACCAGCAGGGATCAGGGGGATACGCAGTATTTT
>NA|NA|TRBV5-3|TRBJ1-5
CARSWGGQPQHF
TGTGCCAGAAGCTGGGGCGGTCAGCCCCAGCATTTT
>NA|many|TRBV6-2/TRBV6-3|TRBJ1-1
CASSYPRGDWNTEAFF
TGTGCCAGCAGTTACCCCCGGGGGGACTGGAACACTGAAGCTTTCTTT
>TRBD1|NA|TRBV6-1|TRBJ1-2
CASSKVQGAHDGYTF
TGTGCCAGCAGTAAAGTTCAGGGGGCGCATGATGGCTACACCTTC
>TRBD2|few|TRBV15|TRBJ2-1
CATSRLAEDNEQFF
TGTGCCACCAGCAGACTAGCGGAAGACAATGAGCAGTTCTTC
>NA|NA|TRBV6-1|TRBJ1-2
CASSNHRGTTNYGYTF
TGTGCCAGCAGCAATCATCGTGGGACAACTAACTATGGCTACACCTTC
>TRBD1|NA|TRBV5-1|TRBJ1-6
CASSRDSPMGSPLHF
TGCGCCAGCAGCCGGGACAGCCCCATGGGTTCACCCCTCCACTTT
>TRBD1|many|TRBV5-1|TRBJ2-2
CASSKDRVGTGELFF
TGCGCCAGCAGCAAAGACAGGGTAGGCACCGGGGAGCTGTTTTTT
>TRBD2|once|TRBV15|TRBJ2-7
CATSREGGSYEQYF
TGTGCCACCAGCAGAGAGGGCGGGAGCTACGAGCAGTACTTC
>NA|few|TRBV29-1|TRBJ2-5
CSVVRVGARSSQYF
TGCAGCGTTGTGAGGGTCGGGGCTAGGAGTTCCCAGTACTTC
>NA|few|TRBV10-3|TRBJ2-3
CAISPSTDTQYF
TGTGCCATCAGCCCTAGCACAGATACGCAGTATTTT
>NA|few|TRBV6-2/TRBV6-3|TRBJ2-7
CASSYSPGKRPYEQYF
TGTGCCAGCAGTTACTCTCCGGGGAAAAGGCCCTACGAGCAGTACTTC
>TRBD2|few|TRBV24-1|TRBJ2-5
CATSDSRTSRETQYF
TGTGCCACCAGTGATTCCCGGACTAGCCGGGAGACCCAGTACTTC
>TRBD1|few|TRBV12-3/TRBV12-4|TRBJ2-5
CASSLRTGRLETQYF
TGTGCCAGCAGCCTACGGACAGGGAGGCTAGAGACCCAGTACTTC
>NA|NA|TRBV6-5|TRBJ1-1
CASSYLGIGNTEAFF
TGTGCCAGCAGTTACCTCGGAATCGGGAACACTGAAGCTTTCTTT
>NA|NA|TRBV4-2|TRBJ2-1
CASSQDLDGNNEQFF
TGTGCCAGCAGCCAGGATTTAGACGGCAACAATGAGCAGTTCTTC
>NA|NA|TRBV19|TRBJ2-5
CASGPDPSFQYF
TGTGCCAGTGGGCCGGATCCGAGTTTTCAGTACTTC
>NA|many|TRBV19|TRBJ1-2
CASSNVGYGYTF
TGTGCCAGTTCTAACGTCGGCTATGGCTACACCTTC
>TRBD2|few|TRBV5-6|TRBJ2-1
CASSYWTSGSRYEQFF
TGTGCCAGCAGCTACTGGACTAGCGGGAGTAGGTATGAGCAGTTCTTC
>TRBD1|few|TRBV6-1|TRBJ1-2
CASRGQEYGYTF
TGTGCCAGCAGGGGACAGGAGTATGGCTACACCTTC
>NA|NA|TRBV15|TRBJ1-5
CATSRGGGNQPQHF
TGTGCCACCAGCAGAGGAGGTGGCAATCAGCCCCAGCATTTT
>TRBD1|few|TRBV5-1|TRBJ1-4
CASSPQQGALEKLFF
TGCGCCAGCAGCCCACAACAGGGGGCGTTGGAAAAACTGTTTTTT
>NA|NA|TRBV20-1|TRBJ1-2
CSAGDQAALLNYGYTF
TGCAGTGCTGGGGACCAGGCGGCGCTCCTGAACTATGGCTACACCTTC
>TRBD2|few|TRBV10-3|TRBJ2-7
CATQALAGAYEQYF
TGTGCCACCCAAGCCCTAGCGGGAGCTTACGAGCAGTACTTC
>TRBD1|many|TRBV10-3|TRBJ1-2
CAISLQGAGYGYTF
TGTGCCATCAGCCTACAGGGGGCTGGGTATGGCTACACCTTC
>NA|few|TRBV6-2/TRBV6-3|TRBJ1-4
CASRPLKGSTNEKLFF
TGTGCCAGCAGACCCCTCAAGGGCTCAACTAATGAAAAACTGTTTTTT
>NA|NA|TRBV28|TRBJ2-3
CASSFERITDTQYF
TGTGCCAGCAGTTTTGAGCGGATCACAGATACGCAGTATTTT
>TRBD1|many|TRBV30|TRBJ1-2
CAWAGQGRNGYTF
TGTGCCTGGGCAGGACAGGGAAGAAATGGCTACACCTTC
>TRBD1|few|TRBV12-3/TRBV12-4|TRBJ2-1
CASSLTGVYNEQFF
TGTGCCAGCAGTTTAACAGGGGTTTACAATGAGCAGTTCTTC
>TRBD1|NA|TRBV2|TRBJ2-5
CASSGQGETQYF
TGTGCCAGCAGTGGACAGGGAGAGACCCAGTACTTC
>NA|NA|TRBV7-2|TRBJ2-7
CASSLVGGIYEQYF
TGTGCCAGCAGCTTAGTCGGGGGTATCTACGAGCAGTACTTC
>TRBD2|NA|TRBV12-3/TRBV12-4|TRBJ2-6
CASSNLGSGGIGANVLTF
TGTGCCAGCAGCAACCTCGGCTCGGGGGGAATAGGGGCCAACGTCCTGACTTTC
>NA|NA|TRBV28|TRBJ1-1
CASRADMNTEAFF
TGTGCCAGCCGGGCAGACATGAACACTGAAGCTTTCTTT
>NA|NA|TRBV30|TRBJ1-5
CAWSVKGGGQPQHF
TGTGCCTGGAGTGTAAAAGGGGGTGGTCAGCCCCAGCATTTT
>NA|NA|TRBV11-2|TRBJ1-2
CASSFTPGYTF
TGTGCCAGCAGCTTTACACCTGGCTACACCTTC
>NA|many|TRBV12-3/TRBV12-4|TRBJ1-2
CASSPRGQYGYTF
TGTGCCAGCAGTCCCCGCGGACAGTATGGCTACACCTTC
>TRBD1|NA|TRBV30|TRBJ1-5
CAFQGQHNQPQHF
TGTGCCTTCCAGGGACAGCACAATCAGCCCCAGCATTTT
>NA|many|TRBV12-3/TRBV12-4|TRBJ1-1
CASSFSGYLIGTEAFF
TGTGCCAGCAGTTTCAGCGGCTATCTGATTGGCACTGAAGCTTTCTTT
>TRBD2|few|TRBV9|TRBJ2-1
CASSVASGRAGEQFF
TGTGCCAGCAGCGTAGCTAGCGGGAGGGCCGGTGAGCAGTTCTTC
>NA|NA|TRBV21-1|TRBJ2-7
CASSKVTSSYEQYF
TGTGCCAGCAGCAAAGTGACGAGCTCCTACGAGCAGTACTTC
>NA|many|TRBV12-3/TRBV12-4|TRBJ1-1
CASSLTGTTEAFF
TGTGCCAGCAGTTTAACCGGGACCACTGAAGCTTTCTTT
>TRBD1|NA|TRBV4-3|TRBJ2-3
CASSLPGQGAGTDTQYF
TGCGCCAGCAGCCTCCCGGGGCAGGGGGCTGGCACAGATACGCAGTATTTT
>TRBD2|many|TRBV12-3/TRBV12-4|TRBJ2-5
CASSFPLGAGEETQYF
TGTGCCAGCAGTTTTCCCCTAGGCGCGGGGGAAGAGACCCAGTACTTC
>NA|few|TRBV20-1|TRBJ2-2
CSAKKVDTGELFF
TGCAGTGCAAAAAAGGTGGACACCGGGGAGCTGTTTTTT
>NA|NA|TRBV19|TRBJ1-5
CASSIDGVFGFQPQHF
TGTGCCAGTAGTATAGATGGGGTGTTTGGTTTTCAGCCCCAGCATTTT